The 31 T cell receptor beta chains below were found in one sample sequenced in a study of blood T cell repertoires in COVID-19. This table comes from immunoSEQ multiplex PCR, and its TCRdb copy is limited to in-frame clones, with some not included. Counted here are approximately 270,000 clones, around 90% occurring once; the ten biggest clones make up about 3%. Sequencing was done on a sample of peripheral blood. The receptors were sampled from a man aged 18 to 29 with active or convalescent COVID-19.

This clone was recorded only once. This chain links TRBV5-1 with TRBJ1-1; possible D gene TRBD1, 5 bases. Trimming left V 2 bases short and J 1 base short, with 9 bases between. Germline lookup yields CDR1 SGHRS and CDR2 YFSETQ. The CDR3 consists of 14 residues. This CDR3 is CASSFGTGNTEAFF. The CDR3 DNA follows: TGCGCCAGCAGCTTTGGAACAGGGAACACTGAAGCTTTCTTT.

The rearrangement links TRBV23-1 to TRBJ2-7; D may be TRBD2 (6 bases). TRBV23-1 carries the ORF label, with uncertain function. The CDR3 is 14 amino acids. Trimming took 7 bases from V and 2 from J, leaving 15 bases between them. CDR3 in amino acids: CASISGRNPYEQYF. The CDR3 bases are TGCGCCAGCATATCAGGGAGGAACCCCTACGAGCAGTACTTC.

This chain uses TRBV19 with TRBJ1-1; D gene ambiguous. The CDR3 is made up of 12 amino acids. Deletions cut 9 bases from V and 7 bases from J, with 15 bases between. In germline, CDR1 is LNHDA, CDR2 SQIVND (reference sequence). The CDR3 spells CASLSRQDEAFF. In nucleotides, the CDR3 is TGTGCCAGCCTGTCCAGGCAGGATGAAGCTTTCTTT.

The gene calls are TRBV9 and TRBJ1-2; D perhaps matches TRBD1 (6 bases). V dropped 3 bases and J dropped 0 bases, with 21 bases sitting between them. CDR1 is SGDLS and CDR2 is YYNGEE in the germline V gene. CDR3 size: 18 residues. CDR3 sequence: CASSGGWSEQGANYGYTF. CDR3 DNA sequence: TGTGCCAGCAGCGGGGGTTGGAGCGAACAGGGAGCTAACTATGGCTACACCTTC.

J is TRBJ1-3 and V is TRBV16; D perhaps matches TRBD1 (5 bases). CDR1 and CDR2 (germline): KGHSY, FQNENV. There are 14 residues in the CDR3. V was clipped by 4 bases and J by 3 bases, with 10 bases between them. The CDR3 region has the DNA TGTGCCAGCAGCCCGGGCAGGGATGGAAACACCATATATTTT. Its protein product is CASSPGRDGNTIYF.

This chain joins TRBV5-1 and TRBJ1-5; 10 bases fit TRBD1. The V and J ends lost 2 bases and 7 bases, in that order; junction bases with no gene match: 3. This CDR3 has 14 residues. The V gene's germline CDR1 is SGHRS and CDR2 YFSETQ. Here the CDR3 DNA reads TGCGCCAGCAGCTTCGGACAGGGGGGACAGCCCCAGCATTTT. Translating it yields CASSFGQGGQPQHF.

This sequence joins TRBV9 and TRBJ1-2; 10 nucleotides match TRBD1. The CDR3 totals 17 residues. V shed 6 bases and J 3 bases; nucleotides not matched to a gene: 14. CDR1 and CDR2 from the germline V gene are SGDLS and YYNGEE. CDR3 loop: CASTNPGQGPIDYGYTF. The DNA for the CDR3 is TGTGCCAGCACCAACCCGGGACAGGGGCCAATTGACTATGGCTACACCTTC.

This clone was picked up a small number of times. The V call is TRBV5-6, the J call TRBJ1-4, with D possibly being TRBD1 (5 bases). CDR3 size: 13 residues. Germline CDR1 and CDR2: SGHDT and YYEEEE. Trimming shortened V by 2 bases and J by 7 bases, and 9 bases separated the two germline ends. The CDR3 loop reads CASSFGGSEKLFF. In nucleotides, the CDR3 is TGTGCCAGCAGCTTCGGGGGTTCTGAAAAACTGTTTTTT.

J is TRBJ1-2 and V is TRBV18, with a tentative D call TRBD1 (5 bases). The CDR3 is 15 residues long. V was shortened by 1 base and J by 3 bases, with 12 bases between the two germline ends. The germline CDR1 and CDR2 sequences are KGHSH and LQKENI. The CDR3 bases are TGTGCCAGCTCACCACAGTTCCAGGGTGACTATGGCTACACCTTC. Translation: CASSPQFQGDYGYTF.

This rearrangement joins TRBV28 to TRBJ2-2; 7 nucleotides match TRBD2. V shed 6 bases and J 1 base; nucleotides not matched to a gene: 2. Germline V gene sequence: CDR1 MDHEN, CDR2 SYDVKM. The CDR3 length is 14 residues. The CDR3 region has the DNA TGTGCCAGCAGGGCTAGCGGGAACACCGGGGAGCTGTTTTTT. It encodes CASRASGNTGELFF.

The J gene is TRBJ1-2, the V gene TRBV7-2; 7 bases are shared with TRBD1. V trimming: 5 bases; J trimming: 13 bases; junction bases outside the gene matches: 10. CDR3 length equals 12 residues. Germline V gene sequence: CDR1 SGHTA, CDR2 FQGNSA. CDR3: CASSDYTGAVTF. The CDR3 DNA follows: TGTGCCAGCAGCGACTATACAGGGGCGGTCACCTTC.

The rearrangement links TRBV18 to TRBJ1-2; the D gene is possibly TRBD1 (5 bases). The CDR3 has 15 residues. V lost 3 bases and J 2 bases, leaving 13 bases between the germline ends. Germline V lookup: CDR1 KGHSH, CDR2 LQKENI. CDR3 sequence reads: CASSPPEGLNYGYTF. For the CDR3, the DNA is TGTGCCAGCTCACCCCCGGAGGGACTGAACTATGGCTACACCTTC.

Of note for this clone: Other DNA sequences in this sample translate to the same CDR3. CDR3 DNA: TGTGCCAGCAGCTTGGGCAGGGGGACTGAAGCTTTCTTT. It codes for CASSLGRGTEAFF. The V gene is TRBV11-3, the J gene TRBJ1-1, with 7 bases aligning to TRBD1. With V trimmed by 3 bases and J by 5 bases, 3 bases remained unmatched. Germline CDR1 SGHNT, CDR2 YENEEA. The CDR3 has 13 amino acids. The full variable domain, rest sourced from reference TRBV11-3 and TRBJ1-1, is EAGVVQSPRYKIIEKKQPVAFWCNPISGHNTLYWYLQNLGQGPELLIRYENEEAVDDSQLPKDRFSAERLKGVDSTLKIQPAELGDSAVYLCASSLGRGTEAFFGQGTRLTVV.

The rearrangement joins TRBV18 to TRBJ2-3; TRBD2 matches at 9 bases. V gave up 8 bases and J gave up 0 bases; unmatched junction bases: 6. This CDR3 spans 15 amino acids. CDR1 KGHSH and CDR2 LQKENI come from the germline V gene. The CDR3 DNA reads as TGTGCCAGCACCTGGACTAGCGCGAGCACAGATACGCAGTATTTT. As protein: CASTWTSASTDTQYF.

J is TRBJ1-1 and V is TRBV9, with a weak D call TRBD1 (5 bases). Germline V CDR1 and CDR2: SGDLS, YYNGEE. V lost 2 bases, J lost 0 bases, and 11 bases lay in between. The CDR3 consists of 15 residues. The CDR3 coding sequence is TGTGCCAGCAGCGTCGGGGGTTTCATGAACACTGAAGCTTTCTTT. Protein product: CASSVGGFMNTEAFF.

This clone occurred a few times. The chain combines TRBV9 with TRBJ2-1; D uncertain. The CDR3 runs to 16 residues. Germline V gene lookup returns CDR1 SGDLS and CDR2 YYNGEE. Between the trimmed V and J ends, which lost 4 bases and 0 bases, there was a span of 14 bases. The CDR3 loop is CASSPTAVSSYNEQFF. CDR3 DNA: TGTGCCAGCAGCCCCACAGCTGTAAGCTCCTACAATGAGCAGTTCTTC.

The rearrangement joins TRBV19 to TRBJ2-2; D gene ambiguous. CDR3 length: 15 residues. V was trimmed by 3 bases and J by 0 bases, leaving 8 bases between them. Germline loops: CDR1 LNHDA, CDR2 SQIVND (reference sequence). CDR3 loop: CASSIGFPNTGELFF. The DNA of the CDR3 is TGTGCCAGTAGTATCGGGTTTCCGAACACCGGGGAGCTGTTTTTT.

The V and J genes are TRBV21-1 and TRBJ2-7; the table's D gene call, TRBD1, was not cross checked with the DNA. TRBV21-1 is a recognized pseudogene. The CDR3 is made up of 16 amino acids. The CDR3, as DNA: TGTGCCAGCACCCCCAACTACCGGGACAGGGGGTACGAGCAGTACTTC. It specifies CASTPNYRDRGYEQYF.

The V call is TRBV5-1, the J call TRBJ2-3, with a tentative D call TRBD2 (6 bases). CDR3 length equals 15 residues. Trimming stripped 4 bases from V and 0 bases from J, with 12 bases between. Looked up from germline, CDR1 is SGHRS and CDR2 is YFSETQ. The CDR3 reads CASSGLAASTDTQYF. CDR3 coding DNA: TGCGCCAGCAGCGGGTTAGCGGCTAGCACAGATACGCAGTATTTT. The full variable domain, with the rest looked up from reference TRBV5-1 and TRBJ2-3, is KAGVTQTPRYLIKTRGQQVTLSCSPISGHRSVSWYQQTPGQGLQFLFEYFSETQRNKGNFPGRFSGRQFSNSRSEMNVSTLELGDSALYLCASSGLAASTDTQYFGPGTRLTVL.

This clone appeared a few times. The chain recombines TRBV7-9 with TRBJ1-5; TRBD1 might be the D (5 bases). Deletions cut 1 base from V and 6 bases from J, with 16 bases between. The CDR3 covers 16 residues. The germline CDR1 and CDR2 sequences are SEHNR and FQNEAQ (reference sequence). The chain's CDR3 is CASSLVGAGGLQPQHF. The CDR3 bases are TGTGCCAGCAGCTTAGTTGGGGCCGGCGGCCTTCAGCCCCAGCATTTT.

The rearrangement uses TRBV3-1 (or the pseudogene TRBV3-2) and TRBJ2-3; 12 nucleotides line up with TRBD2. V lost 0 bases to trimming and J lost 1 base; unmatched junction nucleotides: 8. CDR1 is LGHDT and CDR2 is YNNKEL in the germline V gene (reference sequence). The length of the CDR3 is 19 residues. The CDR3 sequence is CASSQDRLAGDLCTDTQYF. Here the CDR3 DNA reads TGTGCCAGCAGCCAAGATAGACTAGCGGGAGATCTATGCACAGATACGCAGTATTTT.

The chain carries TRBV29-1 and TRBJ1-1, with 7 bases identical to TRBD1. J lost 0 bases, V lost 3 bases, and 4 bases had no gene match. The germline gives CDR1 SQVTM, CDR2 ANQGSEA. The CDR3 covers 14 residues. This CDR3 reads CSVEGTAMNTEAFF. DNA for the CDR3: TGCAGCGTTGAGGGGACAGCAATGAACACTGAAGCTTTCTTT.

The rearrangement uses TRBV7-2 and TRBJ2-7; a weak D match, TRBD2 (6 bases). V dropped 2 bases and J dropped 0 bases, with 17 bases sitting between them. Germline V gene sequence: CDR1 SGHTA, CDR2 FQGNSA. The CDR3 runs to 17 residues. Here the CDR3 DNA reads TGTGCCAGCAGCTTAAGTCTAGGTAGCGGAGCCTCCTACGAGCAGTACTTC. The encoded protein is CASSLSLGSGASYEQYF. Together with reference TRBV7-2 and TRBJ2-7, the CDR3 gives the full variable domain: GAGVSQSPSNKVTEKGKDVELRCDPISGHTALYWYRQSLGQGLEFLIYFQGNSAPDKSGLPSDRFSAERTGGSVSTLTIQRTQQEDSAVYLCASSLSLGSGASYEQYFGPGTRLTVT.

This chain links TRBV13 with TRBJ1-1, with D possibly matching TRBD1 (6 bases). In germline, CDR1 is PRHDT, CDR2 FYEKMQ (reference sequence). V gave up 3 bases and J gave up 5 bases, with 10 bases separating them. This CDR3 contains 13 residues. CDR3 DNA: TGTGCCAGCAGCTTCAGGGGAAATACTGAAGCTTTCTTT. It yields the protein CASSFRGNTEAFF.

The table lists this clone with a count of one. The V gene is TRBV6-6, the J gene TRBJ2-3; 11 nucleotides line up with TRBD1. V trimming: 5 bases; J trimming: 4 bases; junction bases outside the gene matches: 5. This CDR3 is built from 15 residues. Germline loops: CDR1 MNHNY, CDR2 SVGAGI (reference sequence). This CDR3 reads CASSQPGQGADTQYF. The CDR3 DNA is TGTGCCAGCAGTCAACCGGGACAGGGGGCAGATACGCAGTATTTT.

CDR3 residues: CASSFLGTGSNQPQHF. CDR3 nucleotides: TGTGCCAGCAGTTTCCTCGGGACAGGAAGCAATCAGCCCCAGCATTTT. V gene TRBV27 combines with J gene TRBJ1-5, with TRBD1 matching 8 bases. Trimming at V came to 3 bases and at J to 1 base, leaving 5 bases not matched to a gene. Germline V lookup: CDR1 MNHEY, CDR2 SMNVEV (reference sequence). This CDR3 is 16 amino acids long.

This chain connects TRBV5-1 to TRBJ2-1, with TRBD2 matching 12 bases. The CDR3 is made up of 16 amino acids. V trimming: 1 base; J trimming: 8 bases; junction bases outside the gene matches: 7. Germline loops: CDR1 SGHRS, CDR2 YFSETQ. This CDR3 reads CASSLSLAGGNHEQFF. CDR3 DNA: TGCGCCAGCAGCTTGTCACTAGCGGGAGGAAACCATGAGCAGTTCTTC.

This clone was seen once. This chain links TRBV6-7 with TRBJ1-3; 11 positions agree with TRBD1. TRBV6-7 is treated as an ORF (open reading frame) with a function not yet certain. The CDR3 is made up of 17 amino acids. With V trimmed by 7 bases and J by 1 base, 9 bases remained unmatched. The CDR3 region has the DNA TGTGCCAGCACCTTTACGTGGGACAGGGGGTCTGGAAACACCATATATTTT. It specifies CASTFTWDRGSGNTIYF.

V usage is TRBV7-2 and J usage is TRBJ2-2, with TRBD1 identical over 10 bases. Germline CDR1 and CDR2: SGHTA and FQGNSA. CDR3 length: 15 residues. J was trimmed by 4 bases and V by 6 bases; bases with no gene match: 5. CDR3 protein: CASSWDRGFTGELFF. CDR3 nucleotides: TGTGCCAGCAGTTGGGACAGGGGTTTCACCGGGGAGCTGTTTTTT.

CDR3 DNA: TGTGCCAGCAGCCTAGGACACCTTGAAGCTTTCTTT. It yields the protein CASSLGHLEAFF. The chain uses TRBV7-9 and TRBJ1-1; TRBD1 is a possible D gene (5 bases). Germline CDR1 SEHNR, CDR2 FQNEAQ (reference sequence). The CDR3 length is 12 residues. Trimming left V 5 bases short and J 7 bases short, with 11 bases between.

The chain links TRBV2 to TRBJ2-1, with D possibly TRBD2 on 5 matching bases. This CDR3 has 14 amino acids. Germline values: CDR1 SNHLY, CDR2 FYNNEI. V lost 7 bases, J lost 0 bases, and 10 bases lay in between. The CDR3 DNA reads TGTGCCAGCACTTTAGCGACCTCCTACAATGAGCAGTTCTTC. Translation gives CASTLATSYNEQFF.